This TCR beta chain was sequenced during a study of blood T cell repertoires in COVID-19. V shed 4 bases and J shed 7 bases, with 13 bases lying between them. This CDR3 has 13 residues. As originally analysed: The authors estimated nucleated cell counts from reference gene primer amplification. Some clones are missing from TCRdb's copy, which holds only in-frame ones; the method was immunoSEQ multiplex PCR. The V and J calls and clone size were taken over from that table, and D and trimming were inferred from the DNA. Of 300,000 to 350,000 clones listed, around 88% are singletons. In this sample, this clone turned up many times.

This chain links TRBV12-3 or TRBV12-4 with TRBJ1-2, with D possibly matching TRBD1 (6 bases). Material: peripheral blood. This receptor was identified in a man aged 30 to 45 with active or convalescent COVID-19. The CDR3 loop is CASSSTNRVGYTF. The CDR3 nucleotides are TGTGCCAGCAGTTCCACAAACAGGGTTGGCTACACCTTC.